The rows below give T cell receptor beta chains drawn from one sample of a study of sequential checkpoint blockade in melanoma. Data came from immunoSEQ multiplex PCR; TCRdb stores just in-frame clones and leaves some out. The profile shows approximately 2,800 clones, approximately 15% of them singletons. Material: tumor tissue (inferred from file names), obtained from a patient given nivolumab and ipilimumab in sequence. These receptors originate from a human donor with melanoma. CDR3s include the opening cysteine and the closing phenylalanine or tryptophan. The D gene is left open where the match is weak. For some rows the clone size is stated as once, few or many, or as a class when expanded; others skip it.

D	V	size	J	CDR3	DNA
NA	TRBV28	NA	TRBJ2-7	CASSEHRERNSYEQYF	TGTGCCAGCAGCGAGCACAGGGAAAGGAATTCCTACGAGCAGTACTTC
NA	TRBV6-8	NA	TRBJ1-1	CASRWPGGTEAFF	TGTGCCAGCAGATGGCCCGGGGGCACTGAAGCTTTCTTT
NA	TRBV6-7	few	TRBJ2-5	CASSYLETQYF	TGTGCCAGCAGTTACCTGGAGACCCAGTACTTC
NA	TRBV11-3	many	TRBJ1-5	CASSLQPSDQPQHF	TGTGCCAGCAGCTTACAACCCTCAGATCAGCCCCAGCATTTT
TRBD2	TRBV9	many	TRBJ2-5	CASSFSGGGRETQYF	TGTGCCAGCAGCTTTAGCGGGGGGGGCCGAGAGACCCAGTACTTC
NA	TRBV11-3	many	TRBJ1-1	CASSFPRTDVSLTEAFF	TGTGCCAGCAGCTTCCCACGGACCGACGTAAGTCTTACTGAAGCTTTCTTT
NA	TRBV5-1	NA	TRBJ1-1	CASSSGNVQGGMNTEAFF	TGCGCCAGCAGCAGCGGAAACGTACAGGGCGGTATGAACACTGAAGCTTTCTTT
NA	TRBV11-3	many	TRBJ1-2	CASSLVGWGQDGYTF	TGTGCCAGCAGCTTGGTAGGCTGGGGCCAGGATGGCTACACCTTC
TRBD2	TRBV9	medium-sized	TRBJ2-3	CASSVGGGGALDTQYF	TGTGCCAGCAGCGTAGGCGGCGGGGGGGCTTTAGATACGCAGTATTTT
TRBD2	TRBV11-3	medium-sized	TRBJ2-3	CASSLVHRLAGGPSDTQYF	TGTGCCAGCAGCTTAGTTCATCGACTAGCGGGGGGGCCCTCAGATACGCAGTATTTT
NA	TRBV5-1	NA	TRBJ2-3	CASSLRGAYTDTQYF	TGCGCCAGCAGCCTACGCGGAGCGTACACAGATACGCAGTATTTT
NA	TRBV23-1	NA	TRBJ2-7	CASSLGTDYEQYF	TGCGCCAGCAGCCTCGGGACGGACTACGAGCAGTACTTC
NA	TRBV5-1	NA	TRBJ1-6	CASSLALGNSPLHF	TGCGCCAGCAGCTTGGCTTTAGGTAATTCACCCCTCCACTTT
NA	TRBV18	NA	TRBJ2-7	CASSPSQPYEQYF	TGTGCCAGCTCACCATCACAGCCTTACGAGCAGTACTTC
NA	TRBV28	NA	TRBJ2-1	CASSLPGATYNEQFF	TGTGCCAGCAGTTTACCCGGGGCTACCTACAATGAGCAGTTCTTC